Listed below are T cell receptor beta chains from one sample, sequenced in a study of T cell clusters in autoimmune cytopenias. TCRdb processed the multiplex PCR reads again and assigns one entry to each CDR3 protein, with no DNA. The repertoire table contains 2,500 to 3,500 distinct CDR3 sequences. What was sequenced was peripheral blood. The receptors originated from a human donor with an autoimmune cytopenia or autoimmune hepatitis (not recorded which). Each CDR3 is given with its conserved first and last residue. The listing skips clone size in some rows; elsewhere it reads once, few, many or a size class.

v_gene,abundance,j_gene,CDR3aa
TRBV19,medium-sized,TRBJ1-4,CASSIGQVGAGLFF
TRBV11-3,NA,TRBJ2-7,CASSLGPGTGASYEQYF
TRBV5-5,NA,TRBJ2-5,CASSAGTGVQETQYF
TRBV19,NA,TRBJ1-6,CASSMYAPAVGSSYNSPLHF
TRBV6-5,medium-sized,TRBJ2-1,CASTGRTHGGEQFF
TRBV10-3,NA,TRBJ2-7,CAISGTSGGAGEQYF
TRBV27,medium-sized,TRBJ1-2,CASSLSGDGYTF
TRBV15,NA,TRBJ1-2,CATSGGQEPYLNYGYTF
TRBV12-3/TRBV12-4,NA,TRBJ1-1,CASSRTAMNTEAFF
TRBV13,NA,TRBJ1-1,CASSFRTGTNTEAFF
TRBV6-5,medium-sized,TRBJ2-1,CASTFTGTDYNEQFF
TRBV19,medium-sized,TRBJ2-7,CASSPYPLTQQYF
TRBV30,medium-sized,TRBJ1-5,CAWNRDRNQPQHF
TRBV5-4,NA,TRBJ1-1,CASSHFDRANTEAFF
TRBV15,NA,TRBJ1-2,CATSHQGYYGYTF
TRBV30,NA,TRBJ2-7,CAWRLQGAHEQYF
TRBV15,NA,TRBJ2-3,CATSRVSRDTTQYF
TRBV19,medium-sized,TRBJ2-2,CASSIVTGNTGELFF
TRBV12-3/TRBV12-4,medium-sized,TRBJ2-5,CASSLGEETQYF
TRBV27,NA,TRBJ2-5,CASREAETQYF
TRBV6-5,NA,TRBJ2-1,CASSEVTGVNEQFF
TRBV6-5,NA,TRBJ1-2,CASSYRQGYGYTF
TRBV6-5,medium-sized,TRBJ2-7,CASLRHNSYEQYF
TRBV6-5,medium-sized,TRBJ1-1,CASSPDRAMNTEAFF
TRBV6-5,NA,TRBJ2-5,CASSPTLKETQYF
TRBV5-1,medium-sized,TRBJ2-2,CASSPTTGNMNTGELFF
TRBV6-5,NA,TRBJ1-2,CASSQGTGGVYGYTF
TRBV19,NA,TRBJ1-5,CASTDRAGWDQPQHF
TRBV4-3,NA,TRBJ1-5,CASSHGQGVDQPQHF
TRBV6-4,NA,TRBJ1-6,CASSDSVLSASPLHF
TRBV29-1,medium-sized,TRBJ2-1,CSVIPRARNEQFF
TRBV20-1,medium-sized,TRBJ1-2,CSAPGQSDGYTF
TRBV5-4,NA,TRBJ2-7,CASSTTGGYEQYF
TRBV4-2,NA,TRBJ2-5,CASSHPGLGETQYF
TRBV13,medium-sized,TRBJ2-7,CASSLREDGSYEQYF
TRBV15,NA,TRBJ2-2,CATSIVLESPPNTGELFF
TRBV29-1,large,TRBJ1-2,CSVEPWDGYGYTF
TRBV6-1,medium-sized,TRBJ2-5,CASTTSRSGVGIQETQYF
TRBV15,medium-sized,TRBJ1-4,CATSRDVGQGDEKLFF
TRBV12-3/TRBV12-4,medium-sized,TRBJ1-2,CASRRDIANYGYTF
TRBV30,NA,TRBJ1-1,CAWSAGVGTEAFF